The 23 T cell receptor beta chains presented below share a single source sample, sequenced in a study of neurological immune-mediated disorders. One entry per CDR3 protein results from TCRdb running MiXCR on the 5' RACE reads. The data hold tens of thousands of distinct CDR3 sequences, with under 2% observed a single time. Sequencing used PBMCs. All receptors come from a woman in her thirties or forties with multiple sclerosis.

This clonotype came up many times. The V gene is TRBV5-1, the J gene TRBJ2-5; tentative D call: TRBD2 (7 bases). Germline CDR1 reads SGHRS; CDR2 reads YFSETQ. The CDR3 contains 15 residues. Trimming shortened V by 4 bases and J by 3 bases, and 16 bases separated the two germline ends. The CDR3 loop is CASSPDRGGEETQYF. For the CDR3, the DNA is TGCGCCAGCAGCCCCGATAGAGGGGGGGAAGAGACCCAGTACTTC.

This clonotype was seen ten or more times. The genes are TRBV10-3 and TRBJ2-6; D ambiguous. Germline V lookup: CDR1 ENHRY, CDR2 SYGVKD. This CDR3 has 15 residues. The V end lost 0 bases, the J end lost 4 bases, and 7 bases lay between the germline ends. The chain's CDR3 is CAISESGWGANVLTF. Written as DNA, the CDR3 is TGTGCCATCAGTGAGTCGGGATGGGGGGCCAACGTCCTGACTTTC.

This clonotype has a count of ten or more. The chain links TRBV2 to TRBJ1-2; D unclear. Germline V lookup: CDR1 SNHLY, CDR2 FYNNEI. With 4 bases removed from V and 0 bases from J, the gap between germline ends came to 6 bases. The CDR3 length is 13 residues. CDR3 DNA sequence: TGTGCCAGCAGTGTACGCTCTAACTATGGCTACACCTTC. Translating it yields CASSVRSNYGYTF.

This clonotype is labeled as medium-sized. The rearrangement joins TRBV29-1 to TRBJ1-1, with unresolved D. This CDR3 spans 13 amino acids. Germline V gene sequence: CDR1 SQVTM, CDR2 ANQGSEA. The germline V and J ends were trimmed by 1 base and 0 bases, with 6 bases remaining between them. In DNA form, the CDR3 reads TGCAGCGTTGAAGGCAGACTGAACACTGAAGCTTTCTTT. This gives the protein CSVEGRLNTEAFF.

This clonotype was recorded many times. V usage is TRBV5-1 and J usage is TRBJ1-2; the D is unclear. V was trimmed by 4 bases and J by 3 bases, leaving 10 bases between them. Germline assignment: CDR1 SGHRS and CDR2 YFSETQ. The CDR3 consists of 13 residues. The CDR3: CASSPAGYYGYTF. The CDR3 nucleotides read TGCGCCAGCAGCCCGGCGGGGTACTATGGCTACACCTTC.

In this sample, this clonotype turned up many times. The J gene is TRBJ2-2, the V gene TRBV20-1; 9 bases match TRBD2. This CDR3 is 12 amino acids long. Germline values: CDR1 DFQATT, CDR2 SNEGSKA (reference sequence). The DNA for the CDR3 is TGCGGGGGGAAGCGGGGGGCCGGGGAGCTGTTTTTT. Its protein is CGGKRGAGELFF.

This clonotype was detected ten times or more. CDR3 coding DNA: TGCGCCAGCAGCTTACCGGGGGCGCAGGGCACTGAAGCTTTCTTT. Translation: CASSLPGAQGTEAFF. The chain has TRBV5-1 and TRBJ1-1, with a weak D call TRBD1 (6 bases). V lost 2 bases, J lost 4 bases, and 15 bases lay in between. Germline loops: CDR1 SGHRS, CDR2 YFSETQ. The CDR3 is made up of 15 amino acids.

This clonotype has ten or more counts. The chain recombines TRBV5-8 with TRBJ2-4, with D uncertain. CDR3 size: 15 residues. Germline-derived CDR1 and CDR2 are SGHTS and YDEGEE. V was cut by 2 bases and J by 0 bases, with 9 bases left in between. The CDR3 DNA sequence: TGTGCCAGCAGCTTCATTAGTCTAGCCAAAAACATTCAGTACTTC. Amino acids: CASSFISLAKNIQYF.

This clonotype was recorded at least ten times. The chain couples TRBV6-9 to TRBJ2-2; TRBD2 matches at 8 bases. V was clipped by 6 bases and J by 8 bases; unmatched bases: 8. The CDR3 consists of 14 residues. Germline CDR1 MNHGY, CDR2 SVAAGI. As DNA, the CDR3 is TGTGCCAGCAGCCCCGCAGCGGGGGTAGGGGAGCTGTTTTTT. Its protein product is CASSPAAGVGELFF.

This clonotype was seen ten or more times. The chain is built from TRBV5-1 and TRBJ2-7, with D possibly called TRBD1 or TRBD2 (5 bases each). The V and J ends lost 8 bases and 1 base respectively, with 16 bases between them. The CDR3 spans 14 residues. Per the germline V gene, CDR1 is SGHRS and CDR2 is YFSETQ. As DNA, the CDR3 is TGCGCCAGTATTTACCGGGACGTTTCCTACGAGCAGTACTTC. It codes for CASIYRDVSYEQYF.

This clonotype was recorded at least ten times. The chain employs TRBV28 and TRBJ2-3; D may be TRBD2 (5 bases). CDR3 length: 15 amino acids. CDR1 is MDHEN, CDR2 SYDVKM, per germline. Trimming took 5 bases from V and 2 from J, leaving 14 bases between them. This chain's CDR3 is CASSPPDGLTDTQYF. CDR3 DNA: TGTGCCAGCAGTCCCCCGGACGGACTCACAGATACGCAGTATTTT. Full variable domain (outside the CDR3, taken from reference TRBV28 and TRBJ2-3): DVKVTQSSRYLVKRTGEKVFLECVQDMDHENMFWYRQDPGLGLRLIYFSYDVKMKEKGDIPEGYSVSREKKERFSLILESASTNQTSMYLCASSPPDGLTDTQYFGPGTRLTVL.

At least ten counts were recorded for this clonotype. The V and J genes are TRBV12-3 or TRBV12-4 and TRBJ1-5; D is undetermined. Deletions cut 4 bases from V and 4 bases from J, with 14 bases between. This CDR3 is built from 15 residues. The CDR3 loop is CASSWEKVGNQPQHF. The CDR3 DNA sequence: TGTGCCAGCAGTTGGGAAAAGGTTGGGAATCAGCCCCAGCATTTT.

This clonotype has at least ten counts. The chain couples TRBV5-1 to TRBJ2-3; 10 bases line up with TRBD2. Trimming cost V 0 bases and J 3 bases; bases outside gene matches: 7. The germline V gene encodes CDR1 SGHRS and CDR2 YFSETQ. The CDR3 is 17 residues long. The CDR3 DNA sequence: TGCGCCAGCAGCTTGGCGGCTAGCGGGGGACTTACAGATACGCAGTATTTT. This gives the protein CASSLAASGGLTDTQYF. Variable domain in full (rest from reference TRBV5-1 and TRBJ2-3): KAGVTQTPRYLIKTRGQQVTLSCSPISGHRSVSWYQQTPGQGLQFLFEYFSETQRNKGNFPGRFSGRQFSNSRSEMNVSTLELGDSALYLCASSLAASGGLTDTQYFGPGTRLTVL.

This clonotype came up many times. CDR3 in DNA: TGCGCCAGCAGCTCAGGACAACGTGGCTACACCTTC. Amino acids: CASSSGQRGYTF. The rearrangement uses TRBV5-1 and TRBJ1-2; maybe TRBD1 (5 bases). The CDR3 has 12 amino acids. Germline assignment: CDR1 SGHRS and CDR2 YFSETQ. V was cut by 3 bases and J by 7 bases, with 10 bases left in between.

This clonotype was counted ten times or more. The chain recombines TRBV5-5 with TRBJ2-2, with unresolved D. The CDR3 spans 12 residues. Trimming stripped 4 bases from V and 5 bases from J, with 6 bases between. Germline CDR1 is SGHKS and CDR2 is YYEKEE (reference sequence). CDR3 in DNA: TGTGCCAGCAGCGCAGGAACCGGGGAGCTGTTTTTT. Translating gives CASSAGTGELFF.

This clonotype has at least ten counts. CDR3: CASSGRTGFSYEQYF. CDR3 DNA: TGTGCCAGCAGTGGCCGGACAGGCTTCTCCTACGAGCAGTACTTC. The chain employs TRBV6-1 and TRBJ2-7; 7 nucleotides align to TRBD1. The V gene end was trimmed by 4 bases and the J gene end by 0 bases; junction bases not matched to a gene: 6. Germline CDR1 MNHNS, CDR2 SASEGT. The CDR3 is 15 residues long.

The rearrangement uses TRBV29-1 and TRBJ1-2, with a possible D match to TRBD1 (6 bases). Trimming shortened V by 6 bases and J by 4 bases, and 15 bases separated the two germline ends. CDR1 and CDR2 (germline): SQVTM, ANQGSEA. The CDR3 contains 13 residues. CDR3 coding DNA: TGCAGCGTCGGAGCGGGGGCCTTCTATGGCTACACCTTC. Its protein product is CSVGAGAFYGYTF. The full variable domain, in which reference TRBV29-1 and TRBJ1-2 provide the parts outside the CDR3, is SAVISQKPSRDICQRGTSLTIQCQVDSQVTMMFWYRQQPGQSLTLIATANQGSEATYESGFVIDKFPISRPNLTFSTLTVSNMSPEDSSIYLCSVGAGAFYGYTFGSGTRLTVV.

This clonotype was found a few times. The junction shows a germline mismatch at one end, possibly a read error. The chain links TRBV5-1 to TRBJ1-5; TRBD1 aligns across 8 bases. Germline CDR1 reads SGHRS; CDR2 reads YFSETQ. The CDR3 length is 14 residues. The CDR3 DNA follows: TGCGCCAGCAGCCCTGGACAGGGCTATCAGCACCAGCATTTT. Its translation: CASSPGQGYQHQHF.

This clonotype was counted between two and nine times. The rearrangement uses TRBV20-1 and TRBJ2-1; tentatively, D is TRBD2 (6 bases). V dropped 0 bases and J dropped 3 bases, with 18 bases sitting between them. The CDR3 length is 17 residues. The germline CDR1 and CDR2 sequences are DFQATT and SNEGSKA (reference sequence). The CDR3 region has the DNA TGCAGTGCTAGAGATTCGGGGCGGGAATGGTTCTACAATGAGCAGTTCTTC. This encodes CSARDSGREWFYNEQFF.

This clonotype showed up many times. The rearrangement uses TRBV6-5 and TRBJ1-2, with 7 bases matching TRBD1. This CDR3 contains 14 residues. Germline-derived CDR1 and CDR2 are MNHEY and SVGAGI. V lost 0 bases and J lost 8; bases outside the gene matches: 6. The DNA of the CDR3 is TGTGCCAGCAGTTACTCAATCCTGGACAGGGGCTACACCTTC. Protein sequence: CASSYSILDRGYTF.

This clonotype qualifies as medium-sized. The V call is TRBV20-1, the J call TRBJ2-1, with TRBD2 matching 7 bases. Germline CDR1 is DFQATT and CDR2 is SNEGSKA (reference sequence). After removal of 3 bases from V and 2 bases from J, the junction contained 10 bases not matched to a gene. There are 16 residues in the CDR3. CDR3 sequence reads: CSARGTRGKAYNEQFF. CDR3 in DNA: TGCAGTGCTAGGGGGACGCGGGGGAAAGCCTACAATGAGCAGTTCTTC.

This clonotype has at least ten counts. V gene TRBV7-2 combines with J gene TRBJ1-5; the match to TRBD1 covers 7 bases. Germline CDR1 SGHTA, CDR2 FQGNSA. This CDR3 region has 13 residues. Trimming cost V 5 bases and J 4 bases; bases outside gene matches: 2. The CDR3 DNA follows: TGTGCCAGCAGCCCGACAGGGAATCAGCCCCAGCATTTT. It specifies CASSPTGNQPQHF.

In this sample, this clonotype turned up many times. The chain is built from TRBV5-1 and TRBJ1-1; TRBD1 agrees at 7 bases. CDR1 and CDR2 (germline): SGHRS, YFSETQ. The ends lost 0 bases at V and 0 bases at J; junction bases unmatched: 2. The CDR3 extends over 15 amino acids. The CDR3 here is CASSLGDSMNTEAFF. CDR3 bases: TGCGCCAGCAGCTTGGGGGACAGCATGAACACTGAAGCTTTCTTT. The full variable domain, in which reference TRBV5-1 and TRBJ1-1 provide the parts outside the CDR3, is KAGVTQTPRYLIKTRGQQVTLSCSPISGHRSVSWYQQTPGQGLQFLFEYFSETQRNKGNFPGRFSGRQFSNSRSEMNVSTLELGDSALYLCASSLGDSMNTEAFFGQGTRLTVV.